The 29 T cell receptor delta chains below all came from one sample that was sequenced in a study of gamma-delta T cells after stem cell transplantation. TCRdb processed the RT-PCR reads again with the CATT caller. The sample yields 2,000 to 3,000 delta-chain clones, roughly two fifths seen once. The sample comprised gamma-delta T cells. The receptors were gathered from a human donor. It is not recorded whose cells these are; they may come from a transplant donor.

This clone was detected a few times. Distinct nucleotide sequences in the sample also encode this CDR3. V is TRDV2 and J is TRDJ3, with 10 bases fitting TRDD3. V gave up 0 bases and J gave up 1 base; unmatched junction bases: 2. The CDR3 loop spans 18 amino acids. From germline, CDR1 is GEAIGNYY and CDR2 EKD. DNA of the CDR3: TGTGCCTGTGACACCGGGGGATACGCATCCTGGGACACCCGACAGATGTTTTTC. This codes for CACDTGGYASWDTRQMFF.

This clone came up once. At one end the junction does not follow the germline gene, possibly because of a read error. The V and J genes are TRDV2 and TRDJ1, with 10 bases that match TRDD3. The CDR3 extends over 19 amino acids. Germline V gives CDR1 GEAIGNYY, CDR2 EKD. The CDR3 DNA is TGTGCCTGTGACCCCGTCCTGGGGGATAAACCCCTCCGAGCCGATAACCTCATCTTT. This translates into CACDPVLGDKPLRADNLIF.

This clone was observed a few times. The chain joins TRDV2 to TRDJ1; TRDD3 agrees at 11 bases. The germline V gene encodes CDR1 GEAIGNYY and CDR2 EKD. The length of the CDR3 is 22 residues. The ends lost 1 base at V and 3 bases at J; junction bases unmatched: 24. The CDR3 loop is CACDTVPTPRVMGDTMADKLIF. CDR3 sequence (DNA): TGTGCCTGTGACACAGTCCCAACTCCGAGGGTAATGGGGGATACGATGGCCGATAAACTCATCTTT.

As to this clone: A far larger clone is a single base away, which makes a read error likely. The chain uses TRDV2 and TRDJ1; D uncertain. There are 13 residues in the CDR3. Trimming shortened V by 2 bases and J by 5 bases, and 11 bases separated the two germline ends. The germline V gene has CDR1 GEAIGNYY and CDR2 EKD. The DNA for the CDR3 is TGTGCCTGTGACAGGGTAGGGAGGGATAAACTCATCTTT. Its translation is CACDRVGRDKLIF.

This clone appeared a few times. V is TRDV2 and J is TRDJ1; 10 nucleotides match TRDD3. The CDR3 loop spans 17 amino acids. The germline V gene has CDR1 GEAIGNYY and CDR2 EKD. Trimming at V came to 0 bases and at J to 4 bases, leaving 10 bases not matched to a gene. The CDR3 nucleotides are TGTGCCTGTGACACCGTCGGGGGGGGATACGCGGTCGATAAACTCATCTTT. This encodes CACDTVGGGYAVDKLIF.

This clone was counted between two and nine times. A far larger clone is a single base away, which makes a read error likely. Other DNA sequences in the same sample also yield this CDR3. The CDR3 nucleotides are TGTGCCTGTAACACTCTGGGACATACCCGACGGACCGATAAACTCATCTTT. Its translation: CACNTLGHTRRTDKLIF. V and J are TRDV2 and TRDJ1, with a tentative D call TRDD3 (5 bases). Germline V CDR1 and CDR2: GEAIGNYY, EKD. The CDR3 extends over 17 amino acids.

CDR3 amino acids: CACDLTGNTDKLIF. DNA of the CDR3: TGTGCCTGTGACCTTACTGGGAACACCGATAAACTCATCTTT. The V gene is TRDV2, the J gene TRDJ1, with D maybe TRDD3 (6 bases). Trimming left V 3 bases short and J 0 bases short, with 10 bases between. The V gene's germline CDR1 is GEAIGNYY and CDR2 EKD. CDR3 length: 14 amino acids.

This clone rates as large. V usage is TRDV2 and J usage is TRDJ1; the match to TRDD3 covers 8 bases. This CDR3 is 15 amino acids long. Germline CDR1 is GEAIGNYY and CDR2 is EKD. The junction had 9 bases not matched to a gene; V was cut back by 3 bases and J by 4 bases. The CDR3 sequence is CACDVLGAQFDKLIF. The CDR3 DNA reads as TGTGCCTGTGACGTACTGGGGGCTCAATTCGATAAACTCATCTTT.

Regarding this clone: A much larger clone differs by one base, so this may be a read error. The J gene is TRDJ1, the V gene TRDV2; 9 bases are shared with TRDD3. The CDR3 spans 18 residues. In germline, CDR1 is GEAIGNYY, CDR2 EKD. V trimming: 0 bases; J trimming: 4 bases; junction bases outside the gene matches: 14. CDR3 region: CACDTLVLGEPYSDKLIF. Here the CDR3 DNA reads TGTGCCTGTGACACCCTCGTACTGGGGGAGCCGTACAGCGATAAACTCATCTTT.

The chain couples TRDV2 to TRDJ1, with 13 bases matching TRDD3. This CDR3 contains 16 residues. From germline, CDR1 is GEAIGNYY and CDR2 EKD. Germline trimming cut 3 bases from V and 2 bases from J; bases unmatched to any gene: 5. The CDR3 DNA reads TGTGCCTGTGACTTCCTACTGGGGGATACGACCGATAAACTCATCTTT. It is translated as CACDFLLGDTTDKLIF.

The V gene is TRDV2, the J gene TRDJ1; 7 bases are a match to TRDD2. With V trimmed by 4 bases and J by 5 bases, 24 bases remained unmatched. The CDR3 runs to 19 residues. CDR1 GEAIGNYY and CDR2 EKD come from the germline V gene. CDR3 bases: TGTGCCTGTGATGTTTTGATGGAAGGCCTTCCTCACGCTGGGGATAAACTCATCTTT. Translating it yields CACDVLMEGLPHAGDKLIF.

A word on this clone: A single base separates this from a much larger clone, so it may be a read error. The chain links TRDV2 to TRDJ1, with TRDD3 matching 8 bases. The V gene's germline CDR1 is GEAIGNYY and CDR2 EKD. Unmatched junction bases numbered 7, after V lost 5 bases and J lost 0 bases. The CDR3 is made up of 15 amino acids. This chain's CDR3 is CACGTLLGDTDKLIF. The CDR3 bases are TGTGCCTGTGGCACTTTACTGGGGGACACCGATAAACTCATCTTT.

This clone was found a few times. V is TRDV2 and J is TRDJ1; 12 bases fit TRDD3. CDR1 is GEAIGNYY and CDR2 is EKD in the germline V gene. This CDR3 has 19 residues. V shed 0 bases, J shed 5 bases, and the junction held 15 bases outside the gene matches. CDR3 amino acids: CACDTAANWGIPTRDKLIF. DNA for the CDR3: TGTGCCTGTGACACCGCAGCGAACTGGGGGATACCGACGAGAGATAAACTCATCTTT.

This chain connects TRDV2 to TRDJ1; TRDD3 matches at 7 bases. This CDR3 contains 20 residues. Trimming at V came to 0 bases and at J to 0 bases, leaving 18 bases not matched to a gene. Per germline, CDR1 GEAIGNYY and CDR2 EKD. CDR3 sequence: CACDTLKGTTGDEDTDKLIF. DNA of the CDR3: TGTGCCTGTGACACCTTAAAAGGTACTACTGGGGATGAGGACACCGATAAACTCATCTTT.

This clone was recorded a few times. A much larger clone is a single base away; this may be a read error. This sequence joins TRDV2 and TRDJ1; no clear D. Germline V CDR1 and CDR2: GEAIGNYY, EKD. The V and J ends lost 4 bases and 3 bases respectively, with 14 bases between them. The CDR3 totals 14 residues. The CDR3 coding sequence is TGTGCCTGTGATGCACTACGTACCCCCGATAAACTCATCTTT. It encodes CACDALRTPDKLIF.

The table lists this clone with a few counts. The rearrangement joins TRDV2 to TRDJ1; either TRDD2 or TRDD3 may supply D (9 bases each). The CDR3 sequence is 23 residues long. Trimming shortened V by 5 bases and J by 0 bases, and 39 bases separated the two germline ends. Per the germline V gene, CDR1 is GEAIGNYY and CDR2 is EKD. The chain's CDR3 is CACVTIPSYHHPEGDTDTDKLIF. The DNA of the CDR3 is TGTGCCTGTGTGACAATCCCTTCCTACCATCACCCGGAGGGGGATACTGACACCGATAAACTCATCTTT.

The chain has TRDV2 and TRDJ1, with TRDD3 matching 10 bases. The CDR3 spans 12 residues. CDR1 is GEAIGNYY and CDR2 is EKD in the germline V gene. Unmatched junction bases numbered 6, after V lost 3 bases and J lost 12 bases. CDR3 region: CACDGLGDTVIF. The CDR3 DNA reads TGTGCCTGTGACGGGTTGGGGGATACCGTCATCTTT.

About this clone: A read error may produce the germline difference seen at one junction end. The chain combines TRDV2 with TRDJ1; 11 nucleotides agree with TRDD3. Germline values: CDR1 GEAIGNYY, CDR2 EKD. The CDR3 runs 19 residues. CDR3 nucleotide sequence: TGTGCCTGTGACTCCCTATCGGCCCTCCTGGGGGATACTGGCGATAACCTCATCTTT. Protein sequence: CACDSLSALLGDTGDNLIF.

This clone has just a few counts. Other DNA sequences from this sample encode an identical CDR3 as well. The chain joins TRDV2 to TRDJ1, with 10 bases identical to TRDD3. In germline, CDR1 is GEAIGNYY, CDR2 EKD. The ends lost 0 bases at V and 0 bases at J; junction bases unmatched: 9. The CDR3 extends over 18 amino acids. For the CDR3, the DNA is TGTGCCTGTGACACCGGGACTGGGGGATTCTATCACACCGATAAACTCATCTTT. Translation: CACDTGTGGFYHTDKLIF.

The J gene is TRDJ1, the V gene TRDV1; TRDD3 aligns across 12 bases. Germline CDR1 is TSWWSYY and CDR2 is QGS. The CDR3 has 24 residues. Trimming at V came to 5 bases and at J to 0 bases, leaving 28 bases not matched to a gene. As DNA, the CDR3 is TGTGCTCTTGGGTGGAACGGATGGCCTTTTCCTACTCTGGGGGATACGGGGGACACCGATAAACTCATCTTT. As protein: CALGWNGWPFPTLGDTGDTDKLIF.

In this sample, this clone turned up once. This could be a read error, since a much larger clone is one nucleotide away. The chain has TRDV2 and TRDJ1, with 9 bases lining up with TRDD3. The germline V gene encodes CDR1 GEAIGNYY and CDR2 EKD. The CDR3 spans 18 residues. Trimming took 4 bases from V and 1 from J; bases not matched to a gene: 15. CDR3 sequence (DNA): TGTGCCTGTGAACGTTTGGGGGGGGATACCCCCGTCACCGATAAACTCATCTTT. This sequence encodes CACERLGGDTPVTDKLIF.

This clone was seen more than once but under ten times. At one of its ends the junction is not consistent with the germline gene, which may arise from a read error. The chain is built from TRDV2 and TRDJ1; TRDD3 matches at 8 bases. Germline-derived CDR1 and CDR2 are GEAIGNYY and EKD. This CDR3 is 17 amino acids long. CDR3 protein: CSCDAINGGSYTDKLIF. The DNA for the CDR3 is TGTTCCTGTGACGCGATCAATGGGGGATCCTACACCGATAAACTCATCTTT.

This clone was observed a handful of times. Other DNA sequences of this sample code for an identical CDR3. The chain links TRDV2 to TRDJ1; 7 bases match TRDD3. Trimming took 3 bases from V and 0 from J; bases not matched to a gene: 15. Germline loops: CDR1 GEAIGNYY, CDR2 EKD. The CDR3 sequence is 18 residues long. The CDR3 loop is CACDPVSGGKSNTDKLIF. In DNA form, the CDR3 reads TGTGCCTGTGACCCCGTTTCTGGGGGCAAGAGCAACACCGATAAACTCATCTTT.

This clone was found a few times. The CDR3 spells CACDTVLERLGDIPPWDTRQMFF. CDR3 nucleotide sequence: TGTGCCTGTGACACCGTGCTCGAACGCCTCGGGGATATACCCCCCTGGGACACCCGACAGATGTTTTTC. The gene calls are TRDV2 and TRDJ3, with 7 positions matching TRDD3. This CDR3 contains 23 residues. Germline assignment: CDR1 GEAIGNYY and CDR2 EKD. Trimming took 0 bases from V and 2 from J; bases not matched to a gene: 21.

This rearrangement joins TRDV2 to TRDJ1; 7 positions match TRDD3. V shed 0 bases and J 1 base; nucleotides not matched to a gene: 16. Germline values: CDR1 GEAIGNYY, CDR2 EKD. CDR3 length equals 19 residues. As DNA, the CDR3 is TGTGCCTGTGACACCGTGGAGGGGTCGGCCTGGGGGTTCACCGATAAACTCATCTTT. Its protein product is CACDTVEGSAWGFTDKLIF.

Remarks on this clone: A junction boundary mismatches the germline segment, possibly from a read error. CDR3 sequence (DNA): TGTGCCTGTGACACCGTTTTGCCTGGGGTATACCGGTACACCGATAACCTCATCTTT. It yields the protein CACDTVLPGVYRYTDNLIF. The V gene is TRDV2, the J gene TRDJ1, with a weak D call TRDD3 (6 bases). CDR1 is GEAIGNYY and CDR2 is EKD in the germline V gene. The CDR3 spans 19 residues.

Notes on this clone: A read error may be the cause here, since a much bigger clone is one base away. This specimen includes other DNA sequences encoding the same CDR3. The V call is TRDV2, the J call TRDJ1; D could derive from TRDD2 or TRDD3 (5 bases each). CDR1 and CDR2 (germline): GEAIGNYY, EKD. The V and J ends lost 1 base and 5 bases respectively, with 22 bases between them. The CDR3 has 17 residues. The CDR3 sequence is CACDTLGPTRRTDKLIF. The CDR3 DNA sequence: TGTGCCTGTGACACTCTGGGACCTACCCGACGGACAGATAAACTCATCTTT.

The chain couples TRDV2 to TRDJ1; tentatively, D is TRDD3 (6 bases). CDR1 and CDR2 from the germline V gene are GEAIGNYY and EKD. The V and J ends lost 0 bases and 5 bases respectively, with 12 bases between them. There are 14 residues in the CDR3. DNA of the CDR3: TGTGCCTGTGACACCGTGGGGGTGATAGATAAACTCATCTTT. Encoded protein: CACDTVGVIDKLIF.

This clone was seen only a few times. The chain joins TRDV2 to TRDJ3, with 10 bases identical to TRDD3. The germline CDR1 and CDR2 sequences are GEAIGNYY and EKD. V was clipped by 2 bases and J by 1 base; unmatched bases: 10. The CDR3 runs 20 residues. Here the CDR3 DNA reads TGTGCCTGTGACAAGATTCCGGGGGATACGTGGTCCTGGGACACCCGACAGATGTTTTTC. Protein: CACDKIPGDTWSWDTRQMFF.